This T cell receptor (beta chain) comes out of a study of T cells in Graves' hyperthyroidism and ophthalmopathy. The source material, RNA transcripts, was used to amplify TCR beta CDR3 regions. During a first-round RT-PCR of the TCR CDR3, the HTBI primer set was used. In TCRdb, the multiplex PCR reads were re-called with MiXCR into one record per CDR3 protein. The repertoire has hundreds of thousands of distinct CDR3 sequences, about a fifth of them found once; the top ten carry about 34%. Looked up from germline, CDR1 is SQVTM and CDR2 is ANQGSEA. Trimming took off 7 bases at V and 6 bases at J, with 16 bases between the two ends. The CDR3 has 13 amino acids.

The sample was blood. The chain couples TRBV29-1 to TRBJ2-4, with TRBD1 as a possible D gene (6 bases). The TCR originated in a man aged 30 to 39 with Graves' ophthalmopathy. CDR3 sequence (DNA): TGCAGCGGGATACAGGGTTGGGGAAACATTCAGTACTTC. Protein sequence: CSGIQGWGNIQYF.